The clone carrying this T cell receptor (beta chain) was observed a few times. This entry comes from a study of blood T cell repertoires in COVID-19. The wider study: Some COVID-19 samples were acute and others convalescent; all came from the United States, Italy and Spain. PBMCs, B-cell-depleted T cells, or T cells were the source of the cDNA or gDNA that made up the material.

How the authors handled the data: Amplification with reference gene primers provided the estimates of nucleated cell counts. TCRdb keeps only in-frame clones here, not all; method: immunoSEQ multiplex PCR. For V, J and clone size, that table is used; D and trimming come from the DNA. The sample comprises 20,000 to 30,000 clones, more than 90% of which are singletons, and roughly 7.4% rests with the top ten. This receptor was obtained from a human donor in a cohort sampled during active COVID-19. The sequenced sample consisted of peripheral blood.

CDR3 sequence (DNA): TGTGCCTGGAGTGTTGGCGGGGGGGCCTACGAGCAGTACTTC. Encoded protein: CAWSVGGGAYEQYF. V is TRBV30 and J is TRBJ2-7; 9 bases fit TRBD2. The CDR3 loop spans 14 amino acids. V was clipped by 0 bases and J by 2 bases; unmatched bases: 2. CDR1 and CDR2 from the germline V gene are GTSNPN and SVGIG (reference sequence).